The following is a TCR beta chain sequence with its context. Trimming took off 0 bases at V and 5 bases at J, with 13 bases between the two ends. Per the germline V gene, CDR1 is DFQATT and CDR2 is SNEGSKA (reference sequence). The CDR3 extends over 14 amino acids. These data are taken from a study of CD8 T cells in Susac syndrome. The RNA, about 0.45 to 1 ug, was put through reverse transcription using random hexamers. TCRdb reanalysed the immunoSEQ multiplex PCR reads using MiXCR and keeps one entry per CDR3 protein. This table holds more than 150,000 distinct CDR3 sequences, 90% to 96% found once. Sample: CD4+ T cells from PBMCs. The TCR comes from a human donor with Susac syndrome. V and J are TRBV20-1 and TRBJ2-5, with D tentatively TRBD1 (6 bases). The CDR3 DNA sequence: TGCAGTGCTAGAGATCCCGCCCAGGGGGAGACCCAGTACTTC. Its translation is CSARDPAQGETQYF.